Below are 26 T cell receptor beta chains sequenced from a single sample in a study of radiotherapy plus CTLA-4 blockade in lung cancer. The assay was immunoSEQ multiplex PCR, and TCRdb's table has in-frame clones only and misses some. The table records around 59,000 clones, 77% of them present only once. Sequencing used peripheral blood, obtained from a patient treated with radiotherapy plus ipilimumab. These receptors were collected from a human donor with non-small cell lung cancer who had a partial response to radiotherapy plus ipilimumab.

The chain is built from TRBV19 and TRBJ1-4; D may be TRBD1 (5 bases). This CDR3 is built from 11 residues. Germline V lookup: CDR1 LNHDA, CDR2 SQIVND (reference sequence). The CDR3 loop is CVSRVGEKLFF. The DNA of the CDR3 is TGTGTGTCCAGGGTAGGCGAAAAACTGTTTTTT.

The J gene is TRBJ2-2, the V gene TRBV2; D might be TRBD2 (5 bases). The germline gives CDR1 SNHLY, CDR2 FYNNEI. The V end was cut by 2 bases, the J end by 7 bases, with 5 bases between. The CDR3 covers 12 residues. The CDR3 nucleotides read TGTGCCAGCAGTGAACGGGACGGGGAGCTGTTTTTT. Residues: CASSERDGELFF.

This sequence joins TRBV27 and TRBJ1-4; 8 nucleotides line up with TRBD1. The V gene's germline CDR1 is MNHEY and CDR2 SMNVEV (reference sequence). This CDR3 has 15 amino acids. J gave up 6 bases and V 2 bases, and 5 bases lay outside the gene matches. Written as DNA, the CDR3 is TGTGCCAGCAGTTTAGCAGGGGGCAACCATGAAAAACTGTTTTTT. Encoded protein: CASSLAGGNHEKLFF. The full variable domain, in which reference TRBV27 and TRBJ1-4 provide the parts outside the CDR3, is EAQVTQNPRYLITVTGKKLTVTCSQNMNHEYMSWYRQDPGLGLRQIYYSMNVEVTDKGDVPEGYKVSRKEKRNFPLILESPSPNQTSLYFCASSLAGGNHEKLFFGSGTQLSVL.

This rearrangement joins TRBV11-2 to TRBJ1-3, with 11 bases lining up with TRBD1. The V and J ends lost 2 bases and 0 bases, in that order; junction bases with no gene match: 9. Germline CDR1 SGHAT, CDR2 FQNNGV. The CDR3 runs to 19 residues. CDR3 bases: TGTGCCAGCAGCTTATCACTGGGACAGGGGGGTATCTCTGGAAACACCATATATTTT. Amino acid sequence: CASSLSLGQGGISGNTIYF.

This chain links TRBV5-1 with TRBJ2-5; 8 positions agree with TRBD2. J lost 9 bases, V lost 0 bases, and 10 bases had no gene match. This CDR3 has 15 residues. Germline CDR1 is SGHRS and CDR2 is YFSETQ. CDR3 nucleotide sequence: TGCGCCAGCAGCTTGGACGGGACTAGTGAGAGGGCCCAGTACTTC. Protein: CASSLDGTSERAQYF.

This chain links TRBV28 with TRBJ2-3; a weak D match, TRBD1 (5 bases). Germline CDR1 MDHEN, CDR2 SYDVKM. The CDR3 consists of 12 residues. Trimming left V 4 bases short and J 4 bases short, with 6 bases between. The CDR3 nucleotides are TGTGCCAGCAGTTCCAGGGCAGATACGCAGTATTTT. Translating it yields CASSSRADTQYF.

This clone has just one count. V gene TRBV5-1 combines with J gene TRBJ2-5; 8 bases map to TRBD1. Trimming cost V 2 bases and J 7 bases; bases outside gene matches: 10. CDR1 is SGHRS, CDR2 YFSETQ, per germline. This CDR3 has 15 residues. This CDR3 is CASSLVVQGAATQYF. In DNA, the CDR3 is TGCGCCAGCAGCTTAGTTGTTCAGGGGGCCGCGACCCAGTACTTC.

The CDR3 region is CASSLRTGLGNTIYF. CDR3 coding DNA: TGTGCCAGTAGTCTCCGGACAGGACTTGGAAACACCATATATTTT. V usage is TRBV19 and J usage is TRBJ1-3, with TRBD1 identical over 7 bases. Unmatched junction bases numbered 7, after V lost 5 bases and J lost 3 bases. CDR1 LNHDA and CDR2 SQIVND come from the germline V gene (reference sequence). The CDR3 runs 15 residues.

The chain is built from TRBV2 and TRBJ2-1; 10 nucleotides align to TRBD2. CDR3 length: 16 amino acids. The V segment lost 1 base and the J segment 10 bases; nucleotides outside the gene matches: 10. Germline values: CDR1 SNHLY, CDR2 FYNNEI. CDR3 nucleotide sequence: TGTGCCAGCAGTGAAGTGGTGAGCGGGGGGGGCTCCGAGCAGTTCTTC. Its translation is CASSEVVSGGGSEQFF.

The rearrangement links TRBV5-1 to TRBJ1-5; tentatively, D is TRBD1 (5 bases). V was trimmed by 0 bases and J by 5 bases, leaving 9 bases between them. Germline V gene sequence: CDR1 SGHRS, CDR2 YFSETQ. There are 14 residues in the CDR3. In nucleotides, the CDR3 is TGCGCCAGCAGCTTGGGTGGGGGGGATCAGCCCCAGCATTTT. Encoded protein: CASSLGGGDQPQHF.

The J gene is TRBJ2-7, the V gene TRBV19; D might be TRBD1 (5 bases). This CDR3 is built from 14 residues. Trimming took 5 bases from V and 2 from J, leaving 13 bases between them. CDR1 and CDR2 from the germline V gene are LNHDA and SQIVND (reference sequence). Here the CDR3 DNA reads TGTGCCAGTAGTGGCAGTTACAGGACCTACGAGCAGTACTTC. It is translated as CASSGSYRTYEQYF.

The chain couples TRBV5-1 to TRBJ1-1, with 7 nucleotides matching TRBD1. The CDR3 is 13 residues long. Unmatched junction bases numbered 3, after V lost 0 bases and J lost 7 bases. Germline CDR1 SGHRS, CDR2 YFSETQ. This CDR3 reads CASSLGTGGEAFF. The DNA for the CDR3 is TGCGCCAGCAGCTTGGGGACAGGCGGTGAAGCTTTCTTT.

The sample holds one count of this clone. V and J are TRBV19 and TRBJ2-3, with unresolved D. This CDR3 has 14 amino acids. CDR1 is LNHDA and CDR2 is SQIVND in the germline V gene (reference sequence). The V end was cut by 7 bases, the J end by 2 bases, with 13 bases between. CDR3 nucleotides: TGTGCCAGTAAACTTTCTCCATCCACAGATACGCAGTATTTT. This encodes CASKLSPSTDTQYF.

A single count supports this clone. The chain combines TRBV7-9 with TRBJ2-3; 7 bases align to TRBD2. CDR1 is SEHNR, CDR2 FQNEAQ, per germline (reference sequence). The CDR3 spans 14 residues. Germline trimming cut 4 bases from V and 2 bases from J; bases unmatched to any gene: 3. The CDR3 loop is CASSSSGATDTQYF. CDR3 nucleotides: TGTGCCAGCAGCTCAAGCGGGGCCACAGATACGCAGTATTTT.

The chain employs TRBV9 and TRBJ2-3; D is ambiguous. V was cut by 0 bases and J by 2 bases, with 7 bases left in between. The CDR3 is 14 residues long. CDR1 SGDLS and CDR2 YYNGEE come from the germline V gene. CDR3 coding DNA: TGTGCCAGCAGCGTAGTGGGCGACACAGATACGCAGTATTTT. Translating gives CASSVVGDTDTQYF.

This chain connects TRBV2 to TRBJ2-7; 8 nucleotides align to TRBD1. The V and J ends lost 6 bases and 4 bases, in that order; junction bases with no gene match: 8. The CDR3 consists of 14 residues. The germline gives CDR1 SNHLY, CDR2 FYNNEI. The DNA of the CDR3 is TGTGCCAGCAGCCCCGGGACAGGCAATTACGAGCAGTACTTC. Protein product: CASSPGTGNYEQYF.

The chain carries TRBV7-6 and TRBJ2-1; 8 nucleotides match TRBD2. CDR1 is SGHVS, CDR2 FNYEAQ, per germline. This CDR3 is 18 amino acids long. V lost 2 bases to trimming and J lost 2 bases; unmatched junction nucleotides: 11. The DNA for the CDR3 is TGTGCCAGCAGCTTAATGAGCAAAGCGGGGGCCCCCTACAATGAGCAGTTCTTC. Protein sequence: CASSLMSKAGAPYNEQFF.

V gene TRBV15 combines with J gene TRBJ1-2, with TRBD1 matching 8 bases. J lost 8 bases, V lost 1 base, and 6 bases had no gene match. From germline, CDR1 is LNHNV and CDR2 YYDKDF (reference sequence). CDR3 length equals 14 residues. The CDR3 coding sequence is TGTGCCACCAGCAGAGCGCAGGGGGCATGGGGCTACACCTTC. Amino acids: CATSRAQGAWGYTF.

CDR3 amino acids: CASSLASGQGEAFF. In DNA form, the CDR3 reads TGCGCCAGCAGCTTGGCCAGTGGACAGGGTGAAGCTTTCTTT. V gene TRBV5-1 combines with J gene TRBJ1-1, with 8 nucleotides matching TRBD1. Germline CDR1 is SGHRS and CDR2 is YFSETQ. This CDR3 has 14 amino acids. V lost 0 bases, J lost 7 bases, and 5 bases stayed unmatched.

V usage is TRBV1 and J usage is TRBJ2-7; TRBD2, the D gene given by the table, was not confirmed from the DNA. TRBV1 is a recognized pseudogene. The CDR3 has 15 residues. The CDR3 DNA reads as TGCACCAGCAGCCAAGAAGGAGAGAATTCCTACGAGCAGTACTTC. Amino acids: CTSSQEGENSYEQYF.

This chain uses TRBV19 with TRBJ2-7, with no clear D. The CDR3 totals 14 residues. Deletions cut 3 bases from V and 0 bases from J, with 9 bases between. Germline V gives CDR1 LNHDA, CDR2 SQIVND (reference sequence). The CDR3 coding sequence is TGTGCCAGTAGTATCTCGTCTGTCTCCTACGAGCAGTACTTC. Amino acids: CASSISSVSYEQYF.

The chain recombines TRBV29-1 with TRBJ1-3, with 8 nucleotides matching TRBD1. J was trimmed by 4 bases and V by 7 bases; bases with no gene match: 6. This CDR3 comprises 13 residues. The germline gives CDR1 SQVTM, CDR2 ANQGSEA. In nucleotides, the CDR3 is TGCAGCGCCCGGACAGGGATAGGAAACACCATATATTTT. Translation gives CSARTGIGNTIYF.

This chain joins TRBV11-2 and TRBJ1-2; 9 nucleotides agree with TRBD1. This CDR3 is built from 13 residues. From germline, CDR1 is SGHAT and CDR2 FQNNGV. Trimming cost V 6 bases and J 6 bases; bases outside gene matches: 5. CDR3 bases: TGTGCCAGCAGTTGGACAGGGGTCGATGGCTACACCTTC. Amino acid sequence: CASSWTGVDGYTF.

The chain joins TRBV19 to TRBJ2-7, with D perhaps TRBD1 (5 bases). V lost 4 bases and J lost 0, with 7 bases in between. Germline CDR1 and CDR2: LNHDA and SQIVND (reference sequence). CDR3 length: 13 residues. This chain's CDR3 is CASSTDNSYEQYF. CDR3 DNA sequence: TGTGCCAGTAGTACGGACAACTCCTACGAGCAGTACTTC.

V usage is TRBV7-9 and J usage is TRBJ2-7; 10 nucleotides align to TRBD1. From germline, CDR1 is SEHNR and CDR2 FQNEAQ (reference sequence). Trimming cost V 6 bases and J 3 bases; bases outside gene matches: 2. The CDR3 runs 13 residues. The chain's CDR3 is CASRGDRGYEQYF. As DNA, the CDR3 is TGTGCCAGCAGGGGGGACAGGGGCTACGAGCAGTACTTC.

The chain is built from TRBV6-5 and TRBJ2-1, with D perhaps TRBD2 (6 bases). CDR3 size: 14 residues. Germline CDR1 is MNHEY and CDR2 is SVGAGI. V lost 7 bases and J lost 7, with 17 bases in between. Here the CDR3 reads CASMPSLARNEQFF. As DNA, the CDR3 is TGTGCCAGCATGCCCTCTCTAGCGAGGAATGAGCAGTTCTTC.